This T cell receptor beta chain was recovered during a study of cytomegalovirus exposure and HLA in healthy donors. Whole-study context: Early on, a data release was issued that held about 85 million unique TCRs from HLA-typed donors. Study observations and caveats: Later examination showed HLA-associated TCR beta chains had greater clonal expansion than equally common others.

The donors were healthy bone marrow donors. As for this clone: The antigen remains undetermined.

Germline values: CDR1 ENHRY, CDR2 SYGVKD. The V gene lost 2 bases and the J gene lost 3 bases, with 12 bases spanning the gap. The length of the CDR3 is 15 residues. PCR used 60 Vbeta primers and 13 Jbeta primers. The authors' processing: Tens of millions of unique TCR beta chains, 10 million to 14 million shared, were counted in a later analysis. Profiling relied on immunoSEQ multiplex PCR, and the TCRdb table lists in-frame clones only, not all of them. V, J and clone size are taken as reported in that table, and D and trimming were inferred from the DNA itself. Seen here are more than 100,000 clones, 79% observed once, and the top ten hold roughly 1.1%.

This receptor was taken from a male donor in good health and CMV-seronegative. The sample comprised PBMCs. The rearrangement links TRBV10-3 to TRBJ2-3, with D possibly being TRBD2 (6 bases). This CDR3 reads CAISEMGGKTDTQYF. DNA for the CDR3: TGTGCCATCAGTGAGATGGGAGGAAAAACAGATACGCAGTATTTT.